A selection of T cell receptor beta chains follows, all from one sample in a study of blood T cells in healthy people across ages. From the 5' RACE reads, TCRdb called clonotypes with MiXCR, one entry per CDR3 protein. Altogether about 680,000 distinct CDR3 sequences are present, more than 40% being singletons, with the ten largest covering approximately 32%. The sequenced sample consisted of blood. These receptors originate from a woman aged 55-70 years in good health. Both conserved end residues are trimmed from each CDR3.

V,CDR3
TRBV7-2,ASSLRGRANNEQF
TRBV20-1,SASVGRGRIGAGEQY
TRBV7-3,ASSLRQDNEQF
TRBV5-8,ASSPVGGFRPQH
TRBV7-2,ASSLGGISKTPIQY
TRBV20-1,SARKPGVDYGYT
TRBV18,ASSPTAGVSTDTQY
TRBV7-2,ASSLRGPTNEQF
TRBV12-3/TRBV12-4,ASSLVAGVHNEQF
TRBV5-6,ASSSGTLPYEQY
TRBV27,ASSFPTSGRLGSTDTQY
TRBV20-1,SARTRLGTDTQY
TRBV9,ASSVAPGSHNSPLH
TRBV6-1,TSKSVTGGPSY
TRBV20-1,SALAPSGRSSTDTQY